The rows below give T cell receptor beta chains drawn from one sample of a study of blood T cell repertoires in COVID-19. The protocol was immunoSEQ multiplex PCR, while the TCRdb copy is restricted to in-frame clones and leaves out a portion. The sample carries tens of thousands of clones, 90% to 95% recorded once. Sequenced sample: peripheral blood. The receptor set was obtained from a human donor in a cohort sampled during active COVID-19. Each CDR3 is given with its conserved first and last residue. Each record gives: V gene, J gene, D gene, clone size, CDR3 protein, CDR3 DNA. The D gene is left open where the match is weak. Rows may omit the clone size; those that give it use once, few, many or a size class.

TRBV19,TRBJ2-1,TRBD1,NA,CASDRGGGNEQFF,TGTGCCAGTGACAGGGGGGGAGGGAATGAGCAGTTCTTC
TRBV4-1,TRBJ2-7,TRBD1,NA,CASSPTGQGNEQYF,TGCGCCAGCAGCCCAACGGGACAGGGGAATGAGCAGTACTTC
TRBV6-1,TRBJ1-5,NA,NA,CASSEGGQLSWTSLQPQHF,TGTGCCAGCAGTGAAGGAGGACAGCTCTCGTGGACTTCTCTTCAGCCCCAGCATTTT
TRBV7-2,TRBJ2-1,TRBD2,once,CASARGTSGEYAQFF,TGTGCCAGCGCCAGGGGGACTAGCGGGGAATACGCGCAGTTCTTC
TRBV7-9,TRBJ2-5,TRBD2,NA,CASSSPLAGVTETQYF,TGTGCCAGCAGCTCCCCCCTAGCGGGAGTAACCGAGACCCAGTACTTC
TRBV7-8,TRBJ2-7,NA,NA,CASSSSGYYEQYF,TGTGCCAGCAGCTCATCGGGGTACTACGAGCAGTACTTC
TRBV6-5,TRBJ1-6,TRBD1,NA,CASAGQGGNSPLHF,TGTGCCAGCGCGGGACAGGGAGGTAATTCACCCCTCCACTTT
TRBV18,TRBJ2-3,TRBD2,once,CASSPSGGPWADTQYF,TGTGCCAGCTCACCTAGCGGGGGGCCTTGGGCAGATACGCAGTATTTT
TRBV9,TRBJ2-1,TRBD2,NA,CASSVAGSGLAGANEQFF,TGTGCCAGCAGCGTAGCTGGATCGGGACTAGCGGGGGCCAATGAGCAGTTCTTC
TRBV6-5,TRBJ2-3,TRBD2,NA,CAGGTSGLTDTQYF,TGTGCCGGGGGGACTAGCGGCCTCACAGATACGCAGTATTTT
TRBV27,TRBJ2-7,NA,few,CASSHTRGQISYEQYF,TGTGCCAGCAGTCATACCCGCGGACAGATCTCCTACGAGCAGTACTTC
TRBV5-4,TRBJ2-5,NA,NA,CASSFGNQETQYF,TGTGCCAGCAGCTTCGGTAACCAAGAGACCCAGTACTTC
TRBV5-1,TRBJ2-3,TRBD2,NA,CASSLVVAGGSDTQYF,TGCGCCAGCAGCTTGGTGGTAGCGGGAGGATCAGATACGCAGTATTTT
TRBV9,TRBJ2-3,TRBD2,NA,CASSVVASGDTQYF,TGTGCCAGCAGCGTAGTGGCTAGCGGGGATACGCAGTATTTT
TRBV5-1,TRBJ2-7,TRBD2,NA,CASSLGGGVGDEQYF,TGCGCCAGCAGCTTGGGTGGGGGGGTTGGCGACGAGCAGTACTTC
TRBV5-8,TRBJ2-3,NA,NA,CASSLGSGQKSTDTQYF,TGTGCCAGCAGCTTGGGTTCCGGACAGAAGAGCACAGATACGCAGTATTTT
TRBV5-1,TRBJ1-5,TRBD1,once,CASSQGQGANQPQHF,TGCGCCAGCAGCCAGGGACAGGGAGCAAATCAGCCCCAGCATTTT
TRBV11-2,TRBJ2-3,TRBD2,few,CASSRSGTSTDTQYF,TGTGCCAGCAGCCGGAGCGGGACGAGCACAGATACGCAGTATTTT
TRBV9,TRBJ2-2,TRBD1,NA,CASSAAGGPGELFF,TGTGCCAGCAGCGCGGCAGGGGGCCCCGGGGAGCTGTTTTTT
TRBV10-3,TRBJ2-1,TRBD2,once,CAIGTSGGWNEQFF,TGTGCCATCGGAACTAGCGGGGGGTGGAATGAGCAGTTCTTC
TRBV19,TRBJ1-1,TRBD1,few,CASRKQGAGTEAFF,TGTGCCAGTAGGAAACAGGGGGCTGGCACTGAAGCTTTCTTT
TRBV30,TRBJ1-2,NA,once,CAWSTEPNYGYTF,TGTGCCTGGAGTACAGAACCTAACTATGGCTACACCTTC
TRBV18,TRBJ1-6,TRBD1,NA,CASSSQGKDSPLHF,TGTGCCAGCTCGTCACAGGGGAAGGATTCACCCCTCCACTTT
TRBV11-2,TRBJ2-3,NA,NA,CASSSGVLADTDTQYF,TGTGCCAGCAGCTCTGGGGTCCTAGCAGATACAGATACGCAGTATTTT
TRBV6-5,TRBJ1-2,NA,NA,CASSYSYRSDQGGYTF,TGTGCCAGCAGTTACTCGTACAGGTCCGACCAGGGGGGCTACACCTTC
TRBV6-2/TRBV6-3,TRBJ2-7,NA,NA,CASSGASGLHEQYF,TGTGCCAGCAGCGGGGCGAGTGGTCTCCACGAGCAGTACTTC
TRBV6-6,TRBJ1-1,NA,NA,CASSYPLAGENTEAFF,TGTGCCAGCAGTTACCCCCTGGCAGGCGAGAACACTGAAGCTTTCTTT
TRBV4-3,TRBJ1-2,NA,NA,CASSQLASRAAVYTF,TGCGCCAGCAGCCAACTGGCATCCAGGGCCGCGGTCTACACCTTC
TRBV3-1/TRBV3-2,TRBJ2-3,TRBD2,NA,CASSPGLAGSTDTQYF,TGTGCCAGCAGCCCGGGACTAGCGGGGTCCACAGATACGCAGTATTTT
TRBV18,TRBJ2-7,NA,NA,CASSPPGSAYEQYF,TGTGCCAGCTCACCCCCAGGCTCTGCCTACGAGCAGTACTTC
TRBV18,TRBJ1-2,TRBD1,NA,CASSPRTGSANYGYTF,TGTGCCAGCTCACCACGGACAGGGTCCGCTAACTATGGCTACACCTTC
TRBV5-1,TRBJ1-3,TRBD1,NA,CASSSRTGAGNTIYF,TGCGCCAGCAGCTCGAGGACAGGGGCAGGAAACACCATATATTTT
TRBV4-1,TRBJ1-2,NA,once,CASSPDSFYGYTF,TGCGCCAGCAGCCCGGACAGCTTCTATGGCTACACCTTC
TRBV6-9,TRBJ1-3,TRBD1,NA,CASPIRDRAPGNTIYF,TGTGCCAGCCCCATCCGGGACAGGGCCCCTGGAAACACCATATATTTT
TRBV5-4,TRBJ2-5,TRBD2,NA,CASSPRASGQETQYF,TGTGCCAGCAGCCCCCGGGCTAGCGGACAAGAGACCCAGTACTTC
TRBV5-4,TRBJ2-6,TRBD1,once,CASSSGQALSSGANVLTF,TGTGCCAGCAGCTCAGGACAGGCCTTATCCTCTGGGGCCAACGTCCTGACTTTC
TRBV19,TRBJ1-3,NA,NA,CASSIRRDNGNTIYF,TGTGCCAGTAGTATCCGACGGGACAATGGAAACACCATATATTTT
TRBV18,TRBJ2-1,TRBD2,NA,CAARAGGNEQFF,TGTGCCGCGCGAGCGGGAGGCAATGAGCAGTTCTTC
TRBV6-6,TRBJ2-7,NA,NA,CASSYVDEQYF,TGTGCCAGCAGTTACGTCGACGAGCAGTACTTC
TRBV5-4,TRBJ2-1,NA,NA,CASSRQGNEQFF,TGTGCCAGCAGCCGTCAGGGCAATGAGCAGTTCTTC
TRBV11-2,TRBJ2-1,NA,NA,CASSLEGLVTNEQFF,TGTGCCAGCAGCTTAGAGGGGCTAGTCACGAATGAGCAGTTCTTC
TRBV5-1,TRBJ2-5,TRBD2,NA,CASSLASGGAEETQYF,TGCGCCAGCAGCTTGGCTAGCGGGGGGGCCGAGGAGACCCAGTACTTC
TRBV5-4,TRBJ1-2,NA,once,CASSLPAGDGYTF,TGTGCCAGCAGCTTGCCGGCAGGGGATGGCTACACCTTC
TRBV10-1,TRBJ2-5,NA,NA,CASSERGAKETQYF,TGCGCCAGCAGTGAGCGGGGGGCTAAGGAGACCCAGTACTTC
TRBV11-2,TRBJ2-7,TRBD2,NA,CASSFSWAGGRHEQYF,TGTGCCAGCAGTTTTAGTTGGGCGGGAGGTCGCCACGAGCAGTACTTC
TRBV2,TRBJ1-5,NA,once,CASSQRTAANQPQHF,TGTGCCAGCAGTCAGAGGACAGCCGCGAATCAGCCCCAGCATTTT
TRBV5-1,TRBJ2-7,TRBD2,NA,CASSWRTSGSSYEQYF,TGCGCCAGCAGCTGGAGGACTAGCGGAAGCTCCTACGAGCAGTACTTC
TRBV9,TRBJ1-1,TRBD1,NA,CASSARTGSTEAFF,TGTGCCAGCAGCGCTCGGACAGGGAGCACTGAAGCTTTCTTT
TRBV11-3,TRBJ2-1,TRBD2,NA,CASSYGGRLAGVNDEQFF,TGTGCCAGCAGCTACGGGGGCAGATTAGCGGGAGTGAATGATGAGCAGTTCTTC
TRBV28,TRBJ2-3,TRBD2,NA,CASSLHGTRTDTQYF,TGTGCCAGCAGTTTACATGGGACTAGAACGGATACGCAGTATTTT
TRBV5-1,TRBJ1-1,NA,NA,CASSLAQGLNTEAFF,TGCGCCAGCAGCTTGGCCCAGGGTCTGAACACTGAAGCTTTCTTT
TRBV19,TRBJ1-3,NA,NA,CASTSVTERNTIYF,TGTGCCAGTACGAGTGTAACAGAAAGAAACACCATATATTTT
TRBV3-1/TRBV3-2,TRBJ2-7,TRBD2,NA,CASSQAPPRQALAGGYEQYF,TGTGCCAGCAGCCAAGCCCCTCCTCGACAGGCGCTAGCGGGGGGCTACGAGCAGTACTTC
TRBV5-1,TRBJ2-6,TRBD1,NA,CASSPTTGGSGANVLTF,TGCGCCAGCAGCCCGACGACAGGGGGCTCTGGGGCCAACGTCCTGACTTTC
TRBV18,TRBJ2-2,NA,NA,CASSRSSPERVTTNTGELFF,TGTGCCAGCTCACGCTCTTCCCCTGAGCGGGTCACGACGAACACCGGGGAGCTGTTTTTT
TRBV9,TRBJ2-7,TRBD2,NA,CASSGGLAGPYEQYF,TGTGCCAGCAGCGGGGGGCTAGCGGGGCCCTACGAGCAGTACTTC
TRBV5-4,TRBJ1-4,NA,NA,CASSTGQDNEKLFF,TGTGCCAGCAGCACGGGACAAGATAATGAAAAACTGTTTTTT